This T cell receptor (beta chain) emerged from a study of T cells in Graves' hyperthyroidism and ophthalmopathy. Aged 18 to 65, the patients had hyperthyroidism that was newly diagnosed and had lasted under 2 months. Trimming pared 2 bases from V and 2 bases from J, leaving 10 bases between. CDR3 length equals 15 residues. Germline CDR1 is LGHNA and CDR2 is YSLEER. This clonotype was picked up a small number of times. RNA transcripts provided the source from which TCR beta CDR3 regions were amplified. The TCR CDR3 first-round RT-PCR relied on the HTBI primer set. TCRdb re-called the multiplex PCR reads through MiXCR, storing one row per CDR3 protein. In the table there are about 700,000 distinct CDR3 sequences, 11% to 15% of which are singletons.

The chain links TRBV4-3 to TRBJ1-5; no definite D call. This sequence was found in a woman younger than 35 with Graves' hyperthyroidism. Sequenced input: blood. CDR3 DNA sequence: TGCGCCAGCAGCCAAAGTCTTTTGGGCAATCAGCCCCAGCATTTT. This codes for CASSQSLLGNQPQHF.